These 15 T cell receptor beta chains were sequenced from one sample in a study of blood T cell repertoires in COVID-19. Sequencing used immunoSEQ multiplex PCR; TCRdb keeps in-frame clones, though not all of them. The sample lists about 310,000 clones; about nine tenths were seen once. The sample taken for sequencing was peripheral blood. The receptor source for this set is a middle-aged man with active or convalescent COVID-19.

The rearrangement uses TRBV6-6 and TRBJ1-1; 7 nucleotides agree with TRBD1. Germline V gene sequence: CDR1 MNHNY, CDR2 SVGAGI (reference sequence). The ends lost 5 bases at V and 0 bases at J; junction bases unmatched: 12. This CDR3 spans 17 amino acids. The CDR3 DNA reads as TGTGCCAGCAGTCACAGGGGAATGGGGTGGATGAACACTGAAGCTTTCTTT. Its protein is CASSHRGMGWMNTEAFF.

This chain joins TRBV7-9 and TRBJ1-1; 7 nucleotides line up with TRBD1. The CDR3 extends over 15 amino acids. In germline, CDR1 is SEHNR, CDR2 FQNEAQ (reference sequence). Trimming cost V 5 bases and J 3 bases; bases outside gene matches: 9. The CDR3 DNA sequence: TGTGCCAGCAGCCTCAGGGGGGCGGGCGACACTGAAGCTTTCTTT. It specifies CASSLRGAGDTEAFF.

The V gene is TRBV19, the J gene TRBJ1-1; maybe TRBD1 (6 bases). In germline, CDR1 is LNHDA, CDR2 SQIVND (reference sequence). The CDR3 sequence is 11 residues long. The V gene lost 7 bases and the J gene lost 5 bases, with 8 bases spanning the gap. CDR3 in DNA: TGTGCCAGTACAGGGGATACTGAAGCTTTCTTT. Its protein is CASTGDTEAFF.

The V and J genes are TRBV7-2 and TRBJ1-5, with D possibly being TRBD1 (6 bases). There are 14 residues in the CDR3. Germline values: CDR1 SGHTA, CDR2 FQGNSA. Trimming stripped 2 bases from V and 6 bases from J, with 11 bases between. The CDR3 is CASSLQGTGQPQHF. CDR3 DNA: TGTGCCAGCAGCTTACAGGGGACGGGTCAGCCCCAGCATTTT.

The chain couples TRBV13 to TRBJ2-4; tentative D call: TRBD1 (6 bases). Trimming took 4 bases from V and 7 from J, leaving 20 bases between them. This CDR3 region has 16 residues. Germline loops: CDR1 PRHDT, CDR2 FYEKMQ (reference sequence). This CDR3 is CASSSNREFAGNIQYF. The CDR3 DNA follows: TGTGCCAGCAGCTCTAACAGGGAGTTCGCGGGCAACATTCAGTACTTC.

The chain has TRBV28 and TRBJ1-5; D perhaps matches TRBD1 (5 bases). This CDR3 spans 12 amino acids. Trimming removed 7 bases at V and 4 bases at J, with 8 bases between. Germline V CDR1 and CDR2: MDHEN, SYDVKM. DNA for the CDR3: TGTGCCAGCAAGGCAGGGAATCAGCCCCAGCATTTT. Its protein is CASKAGNQPQHF.

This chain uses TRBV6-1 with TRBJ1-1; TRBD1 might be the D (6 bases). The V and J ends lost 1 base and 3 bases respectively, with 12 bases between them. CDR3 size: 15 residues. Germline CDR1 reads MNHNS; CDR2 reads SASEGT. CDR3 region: CASSEDRDRYTEAFF. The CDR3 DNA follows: TGTGCCAGCAGTGAAGACAGGGATCGTTACACTGAAGCTTTCTTT.

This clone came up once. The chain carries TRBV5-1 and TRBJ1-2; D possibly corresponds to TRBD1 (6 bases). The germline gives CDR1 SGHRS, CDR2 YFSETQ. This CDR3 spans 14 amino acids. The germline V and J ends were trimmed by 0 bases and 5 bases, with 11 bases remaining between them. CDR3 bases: TGCGCCAGCAGCTTGGTAGGGGGAGTGTATGGCTACACCTTC. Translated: CASSLVGGVYGYTF. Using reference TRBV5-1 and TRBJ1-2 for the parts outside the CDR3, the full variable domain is KAGVTQTPRYLIKTRGQQVTLSCSPISGHRSVSWYQQTPGQGLQFLFEYFSETQRNKGNFPGRFSGRQFSNSRSEMNVSTLELGDSALYLCASSLVGGVYGYTFGSGTRLTVV.

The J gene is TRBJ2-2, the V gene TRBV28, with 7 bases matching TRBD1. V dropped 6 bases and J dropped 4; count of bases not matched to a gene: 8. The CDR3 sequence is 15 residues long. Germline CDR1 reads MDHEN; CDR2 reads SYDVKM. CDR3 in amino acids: CASSPSDRSTGELFF. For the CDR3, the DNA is TGTGCCAGCAGCCCTTCGGACAGGAGCACCGGGGAGCTGTTTTTT.

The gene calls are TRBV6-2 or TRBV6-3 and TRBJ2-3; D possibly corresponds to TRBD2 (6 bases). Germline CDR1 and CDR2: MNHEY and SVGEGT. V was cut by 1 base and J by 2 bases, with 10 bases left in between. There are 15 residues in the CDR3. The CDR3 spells CASSYWASDTDTQYF. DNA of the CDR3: TGTGCCAGCAGTTACTGGGCTAGCGACACAGATACGCAGTATTTT.

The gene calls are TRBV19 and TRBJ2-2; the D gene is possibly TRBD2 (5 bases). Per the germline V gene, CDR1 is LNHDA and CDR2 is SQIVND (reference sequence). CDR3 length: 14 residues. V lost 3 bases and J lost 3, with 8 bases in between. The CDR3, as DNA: TGTGCCAGTAGTATTTGGGGAGACACCGGGGAGCTGTTTTTT. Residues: CASSIWGDTGELFF.

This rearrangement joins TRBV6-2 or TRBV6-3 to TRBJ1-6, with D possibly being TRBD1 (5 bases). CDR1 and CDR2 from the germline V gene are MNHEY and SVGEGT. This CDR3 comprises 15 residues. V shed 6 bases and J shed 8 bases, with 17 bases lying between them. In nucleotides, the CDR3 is TGTGCCAGCAGCCCTGGGGGGGTAATGGATTCACCCCTCCACTTT. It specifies CASSPGGVMDSPLHF.

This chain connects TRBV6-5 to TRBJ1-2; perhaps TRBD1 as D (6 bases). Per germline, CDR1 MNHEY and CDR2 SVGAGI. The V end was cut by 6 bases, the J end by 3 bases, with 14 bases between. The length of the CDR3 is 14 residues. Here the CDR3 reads CASRKEGGYYGYTF. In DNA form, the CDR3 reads TGTGCCAGCAGAAAAGAGGGGGGGTACTATGGCTACACCTTC.

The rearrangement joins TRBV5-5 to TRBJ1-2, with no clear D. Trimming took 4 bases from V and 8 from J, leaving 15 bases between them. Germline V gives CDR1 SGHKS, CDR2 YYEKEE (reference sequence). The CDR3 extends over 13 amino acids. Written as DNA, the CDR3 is TGTGCCAGCAGCGAGAGAGGCTTCGGGGGCTACACCTTC. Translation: CASSERGFGGYTF.

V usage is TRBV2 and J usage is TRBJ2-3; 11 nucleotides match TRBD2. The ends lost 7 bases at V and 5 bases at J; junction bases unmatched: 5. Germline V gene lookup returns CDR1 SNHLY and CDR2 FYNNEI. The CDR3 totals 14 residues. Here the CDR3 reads CASNKGTSGDTQYF. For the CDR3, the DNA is TGTGCCAGCAATAAAGGGACTAGCGGAGATACGCAGTATTTT.